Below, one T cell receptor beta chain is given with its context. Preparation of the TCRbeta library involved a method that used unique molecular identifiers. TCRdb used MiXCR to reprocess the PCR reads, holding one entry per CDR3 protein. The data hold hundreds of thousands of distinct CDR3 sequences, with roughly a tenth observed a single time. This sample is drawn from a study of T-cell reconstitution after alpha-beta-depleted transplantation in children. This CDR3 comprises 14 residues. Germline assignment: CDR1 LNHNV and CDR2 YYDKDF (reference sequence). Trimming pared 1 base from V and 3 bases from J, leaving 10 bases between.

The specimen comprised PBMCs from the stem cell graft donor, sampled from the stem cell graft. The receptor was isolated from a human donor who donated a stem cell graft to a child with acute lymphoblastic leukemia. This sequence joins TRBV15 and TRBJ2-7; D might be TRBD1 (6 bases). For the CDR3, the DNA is TGTGCCACCAGCAGAGTTCCCAGGGGCTACGAGCAGTACTTC. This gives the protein CATSRVPRGYEQYF.